This TCR beta chain was recorded in a study of early T cells in non-severe SARS-CoV-2 infection. As for the study in general: Unpaired chains resulted from sequencing bulk RNA of unsorted whole blood.

Individual cDNA molecules received unique molecular identifiers. TCRdb reprocessed the 5' RACE reads with MiXCR, giving one entry per CDR3 protein. This table holds tens of thousands of distinct CDR3 sequences, about 12% found once. Study findings and constraints: Matching with VDJdb favored anti-spike CD8 responses (missing private and CD4 specificities).

V shed 2 bases, J shed 3 bases, and the junction held 8 bases outside the gene matches. The CDR3 runs 16 residues. CDR1 MNHEY and CDR2 SMNVEV come from the germline V gene (reference sequence). This clonotype was seen only a few times. Antigen specificity is unknown. The sample comprised whole blood. The sequence was obtained from an adult who was a healthcare worker with PCR-confirmed SARS-CoV-2 infection or an uninfected control (not recorded which). The chain carries TRBV27 and TRBJ2-5; 8 bases fit TRBD1. CDR3 sequence reads: CASSLDRGISKETQYF. CDR3 DNA sequence: TGTGCCAGCAGTTTAGACAGGGGTATCTCAAAAGAGACCCAGTACTTC.